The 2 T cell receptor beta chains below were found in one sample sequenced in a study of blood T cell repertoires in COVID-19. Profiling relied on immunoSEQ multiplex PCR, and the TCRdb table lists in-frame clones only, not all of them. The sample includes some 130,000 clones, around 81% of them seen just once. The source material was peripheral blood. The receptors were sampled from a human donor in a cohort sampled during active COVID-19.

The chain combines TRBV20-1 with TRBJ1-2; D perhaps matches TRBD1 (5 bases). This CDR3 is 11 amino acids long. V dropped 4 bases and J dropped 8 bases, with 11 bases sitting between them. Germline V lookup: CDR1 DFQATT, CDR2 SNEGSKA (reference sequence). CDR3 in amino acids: CSAIRARGYTF. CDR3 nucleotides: TGCAGTGCTATCAGGGCTAGGGGCTACACCTTC.

CDR3 DNA: TGTGCCAGTCCGAGAGTGGGCAGGGTTTACTATGGCTACACCTTC. Its translation: CASPRVGRVYYGYTF. The chain combines TRBV9 with TRBJ1-2, with a possible D match to TRBD1 (5 bases). The V and J ends lost 8 bases and 3 bases respectively, with 20 bases between them. The CDR3 loop spans 15 amino acids. Germline CDR1 reads SGDLS; CDR2 reads YYNGEE.